These 6 T cell receptor beta chains came from one sample sequenced in a study of cytomegalovirus exposure and HLA in healthy donors. This table comes from immunoSEQ multiplex PCR, and its TCRdb copy is limited to in-frame clones, with some not included. Counted here are some 330,000 clones, 86% occurring once; the ten biggest clones make up approximately 0.84%. Specimen: PBMCs. All receptors derive from a woman younger than 30 in good health and CMV-seronegative.

V is TRBV7-3 and J is TRBJ2-7; D might be TRBD1 (7 bases). CDR3 length: 16 amino acids. Germline lookup yields CDR1 SGHTA and CDR2 FQGTGA. Trimming took off 2 bases at V and 2 bases at J, with 16 bases between the two ends. CDR3 nucleotides: TGTGCCAGCAGCTTAGGGGCGGGACAGCAAACCTACGAGCAGTACTTC. Translation: CASSLGAGQQTYEQYF.

The chain has TRBV5-5 and TRBJ1-5; maybe TRBD1 (5 bases). CDR1 and CDR2 (germline): SGHKS, YYEKEE (reference sequence). V lost 1 base and J 5 bases, leaving 7 bases between the germline ends. This CDR3 has 13 residues. This CDR3 reads CASSLQGDQPQHF. The CDR3 DNA sequence: TGTGCCAGCAGCTTGCAAGGGGATCAGCCCCAGCATTTT.

The rearrangement links TRBV7-2 to TRBJ2-1; D remains ambiguous. V was trimmed by 4 bases and J by 9 bases, leaving 7 bases between them. CDR1 is SGHTA and CDR2 is FQGNSA in the germline V gene. The length of the CDR3 is 11 residues. In DNA form, the CDR3 reads TGTGCCAGCAGCTCCCTTCGTGAGCAGTTCTTC. The encoded protein is CASSSLREQFF.

The rearrangement uses TRBV19 and TRBJ1-2, with no clear D. Germline CDR1 reads LNHDA; CDR2 reads SQIVND (reference sequence). Trimming cost V 11 bases and J 6 bases, with 19 bases left between them. The CDR3 extends over 13 amino acids. In DNA, the CDR3 is TGTGCCGCGGGGAGCAGAGTACCAAATGGCTACACCTTC. It encodes CAAGSRVPNGYTF.

J is TRBJ2-7 and V is TRBV19; TRBD1 agrees at 9 bases. Trimming at V came to 4 bases and at J to 4 bases, leaving 8 bases not matched to a gene. The CDR3 is 15 residues long. The V gene's germline CDR1 is LNHDA and CDR2 SQIVND (reference sequence). CDR3 sequence: CASSTGGQGTYEQYF. The CDR3 DNA is TGTGCCAGTAGTACCGGAGGACAGGGGACGTACGAGCAGTACTTC.

This clone was picked up one time. The CDR3 sequence: CASSFRTGGNWYGYTF. In DNA, the CDR3 is TGTGCCAGCTCATTTCGAACAGGCGGGAATTGGTATGGCTACACCTTC. V and J are TRBV18 and TRBJ1-2, with a weak D call TRBD1 (5 bases). The CDR3 loop spans 16 amino acids. CDR1 KGHSH and CDR2 LQKENI come from the germline V gene. Trimming stripped 5 bases from V and 5 bases from J, with 21 bases between. Full variable domain (remainder filled in from reference TRBV18 and TRBJ1-2): NAGVMQNPRHLVRRRGQEARLRCSPMKGHSHVYWYRQLPEEGLKFMVYLQKENIIDESGMPKERFSAEFPKEGPSILRIQQVVRGDSAAYFCASSFRTGGNWYGYTFGSGTRLTVV.